Presented here are 17 T cell receptor beta chains from one specimen sequenced in a study of vaccination and CD4 T cells after COVID-19. These receptors' targets are unknown. Described treatment: roughly ten-day PBMC culture with coronavirus spike peptide pools or control peptides (ViraFEST assay). Sequencing of the DNA from cultured CD4+ T cells was carried out with the Oncomine TCR Beta short-read assay. TCRdb re-called the PCR reads with MiXCR, one entry per CDR3 protein. The sample consists of 15,000 to 20,000 distinct CDR3 sequences, 40% of them appearing once. The source material was CD4+ T cells from blood, cultured in vitro, sampled after SARS-CoV-2 vaccination. The receptor source for this set is a human donor who had recovered from COVID-19.

V usage is TRBV20-1 and J usage is TRBJ1-1; D perhaps matches TRBD1 (6 bases). Looked up from germline, CDR1 is DFQATT and CDR2 is SNEGSKA (reference sequence). The CDR3 is 13 residues long. V was trimmed by 4 bases and J by 4 bases, leaving 13 bases between them. CDR3 region: CSANLQGGTEAFF. The CDR3 bases are TGCAGTGCTAATCTACAGGGAGGCACTGAAGCTTTCTTT.

The chain employs TRBV4-2 and TRBJ2-3; 7 nucleotides agree with TRBD2. Germline trimming cut 7 bases from V and 1 base from J; bases unmatched to any gene: 5. The CDR3 extends over 14 amino acids. Germline V gene data show CDR1 as LGHNA and CDR2 as YNFKEQ. The CDR3 reads CASTNGGGTDTQYF. Here the CDR3 DNA reads TGTGCCAGCACCAATGGGGGGGGCACAGATACGCAGTATTTT.

This clonotype was recorded a few times. The chain is built from TRBV12-3 or TRBV12-4 and TRBJ2-4; either TRBD1 or TRBD2 may fit D (5 bases each). The CDR3 totals 15 residues. The ends were cut back, 0 bases at V and 1 base at J, with 7 bases in the middle. CDR3: CASSLAEGAKNIQYF. CDR3 sequence (DNA): TGTGCCAGCAGTTTAGCTGAGGGGGCCAAAAACATTCAGTACTTC.

This chain uses TRBV29-1 with TRBJ1-1; weak D call: TRBD1 (6 bases). V lost 5 bases, J lost 2 bases, and 15 bases lay in between. The length of the CDR3 is 14 residues. Germline CDR1 reads SQVTM; CDR2 reads ANQGSEA. The CDR3 spells CSVSEKGGNTEAFF. CDR3 bases: TGCAGCGTTTCCGAGAAGGGGGGAAACACTGAAGCTTTCTTT. Together with reference TRBV29-1 and TRBJ1-1, the CDR3 gives the full variable domain: SAVISQKPSRDICQRGTSLTIQCQVDSQVTMMFWYRQQPGQSLTLIATANQGSEATYESGFVIDKFPISRPNLTFSTLTVSNMSPEDSSIYLCSVSEKGGNTEAFFGQGTRLTVV.

This clonotype was detected only a few times. V usage is TRBV7-2 and J usage is TRBJ2-7; the match to TRBD2 covers 7 bases. The CDR3 totals 16 residues. Germline CDR1 is SGHTA and CDR2 is FQGNSA. The junction had 8 bases not matched to a gene; V was cut back by 0 bases and J by 3 bases. CDR3 residues: CASSLAGGFSGYEQYF. The CDR3 nucleotides are TGTGCCAGCAGCTTAGCCGGGGGGTTTTCGGGCTACGAGCAGTACTTC.

This chain connects TRBV6-1 to TRBJ2-3; D tentatively fits TRBD1 or TRBD2 (5 bases each). Germline CDR1 and CDR2: MNHNS and SASEGT. This CDR3 spans 15 amino acids. Trimming stripped 3 bases from V and 2 bases from J, with 12 bases between. The DNA of the CDR3 is TGTGCCAGCAGTGACCAGGGACGCATCACAGATACGCAGTATTTT. Translating gives CASSDQGRITDTQYF.

This clonotype came up a few times. The V gene is TRBV27, the J gene TRBJ1-2; 8 bases are shared with TRBD1. Germline assignment: CDR1 MNHEY and CDR2 SMNVEV (reference sequence). V shed 5 bases and J 9 bases; nucleotides not matched to a gene: 8. The CDR3 is made up of 13 amino acids. The chain's CDR3 is CASSAGQGGSYTF. The CDR3 DNA sequence: TGTGCCAGCAGTGCCGGACAGGGAGGTAGCTACACCTTC.

The chain links TRBV6-5 to TRBJ1-6; maybe TRBD1 (5 bases). The V end lost 5 bases, the J end lost 8 bases, and 13 bases lay between the germline ends. Germline CDR1 MNHEY, CDR2 SVGAGI. This CDR3 contains 14 residues. Here the CDR3 reads CASSNYLGDSPLHF. CDR3 DNA: TGTGCCAGCAGTAACTATTTAGGGGATTCACCCCTCCACTTT.

This chain uses TRBV20-1 with TRBJ1-5; 8 bases agree with TRBD1. Germline V gene data show CDR1 as DFQATT and CDR2 as SNEGSKA (reference sequence). The ends lost 2 bases at V and 4 bases at J; junction bases unmatched: 7. The CDR3 runs to 15 residues. DNA for the CDR3: TGCAGTGCTAGATGGCAGGGGGCGCAGAATCAGCCCCAGCATTTT. Its translation is CSARWQGAQNQPQHF.

This clonotype was counted only a few times. The gene calls are TRBV5-1 and TRBJ1-2; a weak D match, TRBD1 (5 bases). V shed 3 bases and J shed 4 bases, with 13 bases lying between them. The CDR3 is made up of 14 amino acids. Per germline, CDR1 SGHRS and CDR2 YFSETQ. Written as DNA, the CDR3 is TGCGCCAGCAGCTATTCCGGGACGGGCTATGGCTACACCTTC. Residues: CASSYSGTGYGYTF.

The chain carries TRBV10-2 and TRBJ2-7, with D perhaps TRBD1 or TRBD2 (5 bases each). Germline assignment: CDR1 WSHSY and CDR2 SAAADI. There are 13 residues in the CDR3. The ends were cut back, 5 bases at V and 6 bases at J, with 14 bases in the middle. The CDR3 DNA follows: TGCGCCAGCAGTCGTGACTATCAGGGCGAGCAGTACTTC. This encodes CASSRDYQGEQYF.

This clonotype was counted a few times. The chain combines TRBV7-9 with TRBJ1-1, with 7 bases lining up with TRBD1. The V gene's germline CDR1 is SEHNR and CDR2 FQNEAQ (reference sequence). The CDR3 is 15 residues long. V was clipped by 5 bases and J by 2 bases; unmatched bases: 8. The CDR3 DNA is TGTGCCAGCAGCCCACAGACAGGGTTAAACACTGAAGCTTTCTTT. Residues: CASSPQTGLNTEAFF.

DNA for the CDR3: TGTGCCAGTAGTGGTAGTTGGGGGTTTCAGGTATATGGCTACACCTTC. As protein: CASSGSWGFQVYGYTF. The chain is built from TRBV19 and TRBJ1-2; D might be TRBD1 (5 bases). Trimming removed 5 bases at V and 5 bases at J, with 21 bases between. The germline CDR1 and CDR2 sequences are LNHDA and SQIVND (reference sequence). This CDR3 spans 16 amino acids.

DNA of the CDR3: TGTGCCTGGACCCCCGGGTTCCCAGCAGTCTACACCTTC. Translating gives CAWTPGFPAVYTF. The V call is TRBV30, the J call TRBJ1-2; D is ambiguous. The V end lost 4 bases, the J end lost 10 bases, and 19 bases lay between the germline ends. Germline V gene sequence: CDR1 GTSNPN, CDR2 SVGIG (reference sequence). The length of the CDR3 is 13 residues.

The chain links TRBV20-1 to TRBJ2-7; 10 positions agree with TRBD2. Trimming cost V 6 bases and J 7 bases; bases outside gene matches: 9. Looked up from germline, CDR1 is DFQATT and CDR2 is SNEGSKA (reference sequence). The CDR3 is 13 amino acids. The CDR3: CSAVSGGVEEQYF. The CDR3 DNA reads TGCAGTGCCGTGAGCGGGGGGGTAGAAGAGCAGTACTTC.

This clonotype was detected only a few times. The chain uses TRBV19 and TRBJ1-2; TRBD1 matches at 8 bases. The germline CDR1 and CDR2 sequences are LNHDA and SQIVND (reference sequence). V shed 4 bases, J shed 4 bases, and the junction held 5 bases outside the gene matches. The CDR3 runs to 14 residues. The CDR3 loop reads CASSRQGNPYGYTF. CDR3 DNA sequence: TGTGCCAGTAGTAGACAGGGGAACCCCTATGGCTACACCTTC. The entire variable domain, with the rest obtained from reference TRBV19 and TRBJ1-2, is as follows: DGGITQSPKYLFRKEGQNVTLSCEQNLNHDAMYWYRQDPGQGLRLIYYSQIVNDFQKGDIAEGYSVSREKKESFPLTVTSAQKNPTAFYLCASSRQGNPYGYTFGSGTRLTVV.

This clonotype was seen a handful of times. The rearrangement links TRBV6-1 to TRBJ1-1; TRBD1 matches 7 bases. The CDR3 contains 14 residues. Germline V CDR1 and CDR2: MNHNS, SASEGT. Trimming at V came to 4 bases and at J to 4 bases, leaving 6 bases not matched to a gene. The CDR3 DNA reads TGTGCCAGCAGTGGACAGGGATTAGGCACTGAAGCTTTCTTT. Amino acids: CASSGQGLGTEAFF.